These 18 T cell receptor beta chains were sequenced from one sample in a study of shared clonotypes between healthy human individuals. TCRdb's copy holds only in-frame clones and misses some; the assay was immunoSEQ multiplex PCR. The repertoire holds over 950,000 clones, with approximately 80% as singletons. Sequenced: memory CD4+ T cells from PBMCs. Subset of the sample: CD45RA-negative fraction. Receptors were obtained from a man aged 18 to 30 in good health. Some clones in this sample may be carry-over from other donors' samples.

This clone was seen a single time. The rearrangement links TRBV4-3 to TRBJ2-7; 7 bases agree with TRBD1. V shed 1 base, J shed 3 bases, and the junction held 12 bases outside the gene matches. Germline CDR1 reads LGHNA; CDR2 reads YSLEER. The CDR3 extends over 17 amino acids. The CDR3 DNA reads TGCGCCAGCAGCCAAGCAGCATTCGGGCAGGGGGACTACGAGCAGTACTTC. Protein: CASSQAAFGQGDYEQYF.

CDR3 nucleotide sequence: TGCAGCGTGAAGGGGTCCTACAATGAGCAGTTCTTC. Translation: CSVKGSYNEQFF. The gene calls are TRBV29-1 and TRBJ2-1, with a tentative D call TRBD1 (5 bases). Germline values: CDR1 SQVTM, CDR2 ANQGSEA. CDR3 length: 12 residues. Trimming removed 6 bases at V and 1 base at J, with 7 bases between.

The rearrangement uses TRBV7-2 and TRBJ2-3; 11 bases map to TRBD2. V shed 8 bases and J 3 bases; nucleotides not matched to a gene: 7. Per germline, CDR1 SGHTA and CDR2 FQGNSA. The CDR3 sequence is 15 residues long. CDR3 protein: CASAKTSGNTDTQYF. As DNA, the CDR3 is TGTGCCAGCGCCAAGACTAGCGGGAATACAGATACGCAGTATTTT.

The chain uses TRBV11-2 and TRBJ2-5; D remains ambiguous. The germline gives CDR1 SGHAT, CDR2 FQNNGV. V lost 1 base and J lost 4, with 13 bases in between. CDR3 length: 15 amino acids. This chain's CDR3 is CASSLVGREPETQYF. DNA of the CDR3: TGTGCCAGCAGCTTAGTGGGCCGAGAGCCAGAGACCCAGTACTTC.

This rearrangement joins TRBV11-2 to TRBJ2-1; TRBD1 matches at 9 bases. The trim removed 5 bases at V and 4 bases at J, leaving 15 bases unmatched. The CDR3 length is 18 residues. Looked up from germline, CDR1 is SGHAT and CDR2 is FQNNGV. The CDR3 loop is CASSPPPLGQGVYNEQFF. Here the CDR3 DNA reads TGTGCCAGCAGCCCACCCCCCCTGGGACAGGGAGTTTACAATGAGCAGTTCTTC.

This clone was counted once. The chain carries TRBV4-2 and TRBJ2-1; the match to TRBD2 covers 8 bases. CDR1 is LGHNA, CDR2 YNFKEQ, per germline. Trimming removed 2 bases from V and 2 bases from J; junction bases left unmatched: 5. The CDR3 runs to 16 residues. Here the CDR3 DNA reads TGTGCCAGCAGCCAAATGACTAGCGCTCCCTACAATGAGCAGTTCTTC. Its translation: CASSQMTSAPYNEQFF.

This clone was detected a few times. A much larger clone lies one base from this, so it may be a read error. The chain joins TRBV6-1 to TRBJ1-5; 7 bases match TRBD1. CDR3 length: 14 residues. V lost 1 base and J lost 4; bases outside the gene matches: 1. CDR1 is MNHNS and CDR2 is SASEGT in the germline V gene. CDR3 residues: CASSEGDRNQPQHF. DNA for the CDR3: TGTGCCAGCAGTGAAGGGGACAGAAATCAGCCCCAGCATTTT.

The chain uses TRBV7-2 and TRBJ2-5; tentative D call: TRBD1 (5 bases). Germline-derived CDR1 and CDR2 are SGHTA and FQGNSA. Trimming removed 5 bases at V and 1 base at J, with 14 bases between. The CDR3 length is 15 residues. The CDR3 region is CASSLQWGPQETQYF. In DNA form, the CDR3 reads TGTGCCAGCAGCCTCCAGTGGGGCCCCCAAGAGACCCAGTACTTC. Filled out from reference TRBV7-2 and TRBJ2-5, the complete variable domain reads GAGVSQSPSNKVTEKGKDVELRCDPISGHTALYWYRQSLGQGLEFLIYFQGNSAPDKSGLPSDRFSAERTGGSVSTLTIQRTQQEDSAVYLCASSLQWGPQETQYFGPGTRLLVL.

This chain links TRBV10-3 with TRBJ1-4, with 9 bases that match TRBD1. The CDR3 totals 15 residues. The V gene's germline CDR1 is ENHRY and CDR2 SYGVKD. Trimming took 2 bases from V and 8 from J; bases not matched to a gene: 6. CDR3 residues: CAISEGGTGYEKLFF. CDR3 coding DNA: TGTGCCATCAGTGAGGGGGGGACAGGGTACGAAAAACTGTTTTTT.

The chain is built from TRBV7-9 and TRBJ1-2; no clear D. Germline-derived CDR1 and CDR2 are SEHNR and FQNEAQ (reference sequence). Deletions cut 1 base from V and 7 bases from J, with 13 bases between. The CDR3 extends over 14 amino acids. The CDR3, as DNA: TGTGCCAGCAGCTTAGTATCTCTAAGCGGTGGCTACACCTTC. Amino acids: CASSLVSLSGGYTF. Full variable domain (outside the CDR3, taken from reference TRBV7-9 and TRBJ1-2): DTGVSQNPRHKITKRGQNVTFRCDPISEHNRLYWYRQTLGQGPEFLTYFQNEAQLEKSRLLSDRFSAERPKGSFSTLEIQRTEQGDSAMYLCASSLVSLSGGYTFGSGTRLTVV.

J is TRBJ2-2 and V is TRBV21-1; no check of the table's D call, TRBD2, against the DNA was made. TRBV21-1 constitutes a pseudogene. The CDR3 sequence is 14 residues long. CDR3 DNA sequence: TGTGCCAGAGTCGCGGGAGGGTGGTTGGGGGAGCTGTTTTTT. As protein: CARVAGGWLGELFF.

V is TRBV28 and J is TRBJ2-2; D is perhaps TRBD2 (5 bases). The germline V gene encodes CDR1 MDHEN and CDR2 SYDVKM. The V end was cut by 6 bases, the J end by 2 bases, with 10 bases between. The CDR3 consists of 14 residues. For the CDR3, the DNA is TGTGCCAGCAGGGGGAGTCGTAACACCGGGGAGCTGTTTTTT. This gives the protein CASRGSRNTGELFF.

Regarding this clone: This clone may be a read error of a much larger clone one base away. This same CDR3 is encoded by further DNA sequences in the sample. V usage is TRBV29-1 and J usage is TRBJ2-1; 11 bases map to TRBD2. The CDR3 contains 17 residues. Germline CDR1 reads SQVTM; CDR2 reads ANQGSEA. V was clipped by 3 bases and J by 3 bases; unmatched bases: 10. CDR3 sequence: CSVEGFAGTSGYNEQFF. Written as DNA, the CDR3 is TGCAGCGTTGAGGGGTTCGCAGGGACTAGCGGCTACAATGAGCAGTTCTTC.

V usage is TRBV6-7 and J usage is TRBJ2-1; D gene unclear. TRBV6-7 is labeled an ORF, and its function is uncertain. This CDR3 has 15 amino acids. V was trimmed by 4 bases and J by 4 bases, leaving 14 bases between them. The CDR3 nucleotides read TGTGCCAGCAGTTCCGCCGAGGCCGCTTACAATGAGCAGTTCTTC. It specifies CASSSAEAAYNEQFF.

The chain employs TRBV11-3 and TRBJ2-5, with D tentatively TRBD1 (6 bases). Per the germline V gene, CDR1 is SGHNT and CDR2 is YENEEA. This CDR3 is built from 15 residues. Trimming removed 5 bases from V and 4 bases from J, with 17 bases in between. CDR3 region: CASSQGRSGAETQYF. In nucleotides, the CDR3 is TGTGCCAGCAGCCAAGGTCGGTCAGGGGCAGAGACCCAGTACTTC.

The chain couples TRBV29-1 to TRBJ2-5, with TRBD1 as a possible D gene (5 bases). From germline, CDR1 is SQVTM and CDR2 ANQGSEA. This CDR3 contains 12 residues. Trimming took off 0 bases at V and 5 bases at J, with 7 bases between the two ends. The CDR3 region has the DNA TGCAGCGTTGAAGACAGGGATGAGACCCAGTACTTC. Residues: CSVEDRDETQYF.

The chain couples TRBV29-1 to TRBJ2-1, with D perhaps matching TRBD2 (5 bases). V lost 4 bases to trimming and J lost 3 bases, with 7 bases between them. The CDR3 is 12 amino acids. Germline V gene data show CDR1 as SQVTM and CDR2 as ANQGSEA. In DNA, the CDR3 is TGCAGCGTTGGGGAGAACTACAATGAGCAGTTCTTC. It codes for CSVGENYNEQFF.

This chain joins TRBV18 and TRBJ1-1, with 10 nucleotides matching TRBD1. CDR3 size: 14 residues. Trimming removed 5 bases from V and 3 bases from J; junction bases left unmatched: 3. CDR1 KGHSH and CDR2 LQKENI come from the germline V gene. CDR3 in DNA: TGTGCCAGCTCAAGACAGGGGGCACACACTGAAGCTTTCTTT. Translation: CASSRQGAHTEAFF. Using reference TRBV18 and TRBJ1-1 for the parts outside the CDR3, the full variable domain is NAGVMQNPRHLVRRRGQEARLRCSPMKGHSHVYWYRQLPEEGLKFMVYLQKENIIDESGMPKERFSAEFPKEGPSILRIQQVVRGDSAAYFCASSRQGAHTEAFFGQGTRLTVV.